These 19 T cell receptor beta chains came from one sample sequenced in a study of T-cell memory formation after mild COVID-19. TCRdb independently ran MiXCR on the 5' RACE reads; one entry per CDR3 protein. The sample has roughly 400,000 distinct CDR3 sequences; approximately 16% are singletons. The sequencing sample was made of PBMCs or a T cell subset sorted from them (not recorded which). The receptors were sampled from a man aged 18 to 29 who had mild COVID-19 (a few samples of this study predate the infection). Cell type and time point are not known.

The rearrangement links TRBV6-4 to TRBJ2-1, with TRBD2 matching over 10 bases. There are 15 residues in the CDR3. The V segment lost 5 bases and the J segment 2 bases; nucleotides outside the gene matches: 3. Germline loops: CDR1 MRHNA, CDR2 SNTAGT. Written as DNA, the CDR3 is TGTGCCAGCAGTTTTAGCGGGGGGCCCTACAATGAGCAGTTCTTC. Translating it yields CASSFSGGPYNEQFF.

The gene calls are TRBV7-2 and TRBJ1-5, with a tentative D call TRBD1 (5 bases). This CDR3 region has 13 residues. V lost 3 bases and J lost 7, with 10 bases in between. Germline V gene lookup returns CDR1 SGHTA and CDR2 FQGNSA. In DNA, the CDR3 is TGTGCCAGCAGCTTGGGGGGAAAACAGCCCCAGCATTTT. Amino acid sequence: CASSLGGKQPQHF.

The chain is built from TRBV7-8 and TRBJ2-3; D is perhaps TRBD2 (9 bases). The CDR3 consists of 15 residues. Germline CDR1 is SGHVS and CDR2 is FQNEAQ. Trimming took 5 bases from V and 5 from J, leaving 17 bases between them. The CDR3 nucleotides read TGTGCCAGCAGCAAAAGCGGGGGGACAGGAGATACGCAGTATTTT. Translated, it gives CASSKSGGTGDTQYF.

The gene calls are TRBV9 and TRBJ2-2, with 9 nucleotides matching TRBD1. This CDR3 region has 13 residues. V lost 3 bases to trimming and J lost 8 bases; unmatched junction nucleotides: 2. Germline V gene data show CDR1 as SGDLS and CDR2 as YYNGEE. The CDR3 is CASSDRGRGELFF. The CDR3 DNA sequence: TGTGCCAGCAGCGACAGGGGGCGAGGGGAGCTGTTTTTT.

This clonotype has a count of ten or more. The chain is built from TRBV14 and TRBJ2-1; possibly TRBD1 for D (6 bases). The CDR3 is 16 amino acids. Per germline, CDR1 SGHDN and CDR2 FVKESK. V was shortened by 3 bases and J by 8 bases, with 20 bases between the two germline ends. In DNA, the CDR3 is TGTGCCAGCAGCCAGTACCAGGGGTTAATGGCTTATGAGCAGTTCTTC. Its protein product is CASSQYQGLMAYEQFF.

This clonotype has more than one count but fewer than ten. The gene calls are TRBV2 and TRBJ2-3; D might be TRBD2 (5 bases). The V gene's germline CDR1 is SNHLY and CDR2 FYNNEI. Trimming took 9 bases from V and 2 from J, leaving 18 bases between them. CDR3 length: 15 residues. CDR3 coding DNA: TGTGCCAGTCACGAGGGCCAGGCTTTCACAGATACGCAGTATTTT. Protein sequence: CASHEGQAFTDTQYF.

This clonotype was counted a few times. The DNA for the CDR3 is TGTGCCAGCAGCTTACTCGGTCACAGGGTTCCTGAGCAGTTCTTC. It translates to CASSLLGHRVPEQFF. This chain joins TRBV7-9 and TRBJ2-1, with D maybe TRBD1 (6 bases). Trimming left V 2 bases short and J 9 bases short, with 17 bases between. CDR1 is SEHNR and CDR2 is FQNEAQ in the germline V gene (reference sequence). This CDR3 comprises 15 residues.

The CDR3 nucleotides read TGTGCCAGCAGCTTACCTAATGAAAAACTGTTTTTT. Encoded protein: CASSLPNEKLFF. This chain links TRBV7-9 with TRBJ1-4, with D uncertain. The CDR3 extends over 12 amino acids. Germline V gene data show CDR1 as SEHNR and CDR2 as FQNEAQ (reference sequence). V lost 2 bases to trimming and J lost 3 bases, with 1 base between them.

The count of this clonotype is one. The chain recombines TRBV29-1 with TRBJ1-1; D unclear. This CDR3 comprises 11 residues. V shed 0 bases and J shed 10 bases, with 9 bases lying between them. Germline assignment: CDR1 SQVTM and CDR2 ANQGSEA. DNA for the CDR3: TGCAGCGTTGAAGATGGGGAGGCAGCTTTCTTT. It specifies CSVEDGEAAFF.

This clonotype was found a few times. The chain carries TRBV6-5 and TRBJ2-1, with a possible D match to TRBD2 (5 bases). This CDR3 region has 17 residues. Trimming left V 2 bases short and J 0 bases short, with 14 bases between. The germline V gene has CDR1 MNHEY and CDR2 SVGAGI. CDR3 sequence: CASSYLSRGSSYNEQFF. The CDR3 DNA sequence: TGTGCCAGCAGTTACCTCTCGAGAGGGAGCTCCTACAATGAGCAGTTCTTC.

The rearrangement links TRBV7-2 to TRBJ1-3; 9 bases match TRBD1. The germline V gene encodes CDR1 SGHTA and CDR2 FQGNSA. V shed 0 bases and J 3 bases; nucleotides not matched to a gene: 6. CDR3 length: 17 residues. The CDR3 is CASSLASGTGFGNTIYF. In DNA form, the CDR3 reads TGTGCCAGCAGCTTAGCGTCTGGGACAGGGTTTGGAAACACCATATATTTT.

The rearrangement joins TRBV11-1 to TRBJ2-5; 10 positions agree with TRBD2. CDR3 size: 15 residues. The germline V gene encodes CDR1 SGHAT and CDR2 FQDESV (reference sequence). V dropped 4 bases and J dropped 1; count of bases not matched to a gene: 3. The CDR3 protein is CASSWSGGVQETQYF. For the CDR3, the DNA is TGTGCCAGCAGCTGGAGCGGGGGGGTCCAAGAGACCCAGTACTTC.

The chain couples TRBV10-3 to TRBJ2-7, with a tentative D call TRBD2 (5 bases). This CDR3 spans 14 amino acids. Germline V lookup: CDR1 ENHRY, CDR2 SYGVKD. Trimming shortened V by 7 bases and J by 2 bases, and 15 bases separated the two germline ends. CDR3 in DNA: TGTGCCATCACCCATACTCCGGGAACCTACGAGCAGTACTTC. This codes for CAITHTPGTYEQYF.

The V and J genes are TRBV6-5 and TRBJ1-6; D is ambiguous. Trimming left V 8 bases short and J 6 bases short, with 14 bases between. Per germline, CDR1 MNHEY and CDR2 SVGAGI. This CDR3 has 14 residues. The CDR3 DNA reads TGTGCCAGCGCCCGGCAGCCCATTAATTCACCCCTCCACTTT. Translation: CASARQPINSPLHF.

The rearrangement links TRBV6-5 to TRBJ1-2; D perhaps matches TRBD1 (5 bases). This CDR3 is 14 amino acids long. The germline V gene has CDR1 MNHEY and CDR2 SVGAGI. V was shortened by 2 bases and J by 8 bases, with 15 bases between the two germline ends. This chain's CDR3 is CASSYDSSRSGYTF. The CDR3 region has the DNA TGTGCCAGCAGTTACGACAGCTCCAGGAGCGGCTACACCTTC.

The chain has TRBV27 and TRBJ1-2; 7 nucleotides line up with TRBD1. CDR3 size: 15 residues. Germline CDR1 MNHEY, CDR2 SMNVEV (reference sequence). J lost 3 bases, V lost 6 bases, and 10 bases had no gene match. The CDR3 DNA is TGTGCCAGCAGATACCAGGGGGGTGGTTACTATGGCTACACCTTC. Protein product: CASRYQGGGYYGYTF.

The chain employs TRBV27 and TRBJ1-6; a weak D match, TRBD1 (5 bases). The V gene's germline CDR1 is MNHEY and CDR2 SMNVEV (reference sequence). This CDR3 is 15 amino acids long. The V end lost 5 bases, the J end lost 13 bases, and 21 bases lay between the germline ends. The CDR3 DNA follows: TGTGCCAGCAGTCTTTCAGCGCCAAGGAACAGGCCCCTCCACTTT. Translated: CASSLSAPRNRPLHF.

The genes are TRBV7-2 and TRBJ2-5, with TRBD2 identical over 13 bases. With V trimmed by 4 bases and J by 2 bases, 4 bases remained unmatched. The CDR3 loop spans 16 amino acids. Per germline, CDR1 SGHTA and CDR2 FQGNSA. The CDR3: CASSWATSGGQETQYF. CDR3 coding DNA: TGTGCCAGCAGCTGGGCGACTAGCGGGGGGCAAGAGACCCAGTACTTC.

This clonotype was detected ten times or more. The chain links TRBV6-4 to TRBJ2-7; D remains unclear. Trimming took 5 bases from V and 0 from J, leaving 11 bases between them. The CDR3 loop spans 14 amino acids. Germline CDR1 MRHNA, CDR2 SNTAGT. CDR3 protein: CASSPAPFSYEQYF. As DNA, the CDR3 is TGTGCCAGCAGTCCAGCTCCCTTCTCCTACGAGCAGTACTTC.